These T cell receptor beta chains were read from a single sample in a study of cytomegalovirus exposure and HLA in healthy donors. The assay was immunoSEQ multiplex PCR, and TCRdb's table has in-frame clones only and misses some. The sample shows 170,000 or so clones, about four fifths of them seen only once. The sequenced sample consisted of PBMCs. These receptors originate from a woman aged 45 to 65 in good health and CMV-seropositive. Both conserved end residues are part of each CDR3. The D gene is left open where the match is weak. For some rows the clone size is stated as once, few or many, or as a class when expanded; others skip it.

-,TRBV2,-,TRBJ2-3,CASSPGLNTDTQYF,TGTGCCAGCAGTCCGGGACTTAACACAGATACGCAGTATTTT
-,TRBV27,-,TRBJ2-1,CASSLTYRDAEQFF,TGTGCCAGCAGTTTGACGTACAGGGACGCTGAGCAGTTCTTC
-,TRBV7-2,-,TRBJ2-5,CASSLGPQETQYF,TGTGCCAGCAGCTTAGGGCCCCAAGAGACCCAGTACTTC
TRBD2,TRBV27,-,TRBJ2-1,CASSGDERGEQFF,TGTGCCAGCAGTGGAGATGAGCGGGGTGAGCAGTTCTTC
TRBD1,TRBV7-3,-,TRBJ2-7,CASSPQGVGEQYF,TGTGCCAGCAGCCCACAGGGGGTAGGCGAGCAGTACTTC
-,TRBV6-6,-,TRBJ1-2,CASSYPRAGEGYTF,TGTGCCAGCAGTTACCCTCGGGCAGGGGAGGGCTACACCTTC
-,TRBV27,-,TRBJ2-1,CASSPLGAEQFF,TGTGCCAGCAGTCCCCTCGGAGCGGAGCAGTTCTTC
-,TRBV14,few,TRBJ2-5,CATSEGETQYF,TGTGCCACCTCGGAGGGAGAGACCCAGTACTTC
-,TRBV4-2,once,TRBJ2-7,CASSQTGTEPYEQYF,TGTGCCAGCAGCCAAACAGGGACGGAACCCTACGAGCAGTACTTC
TRBD2,TRBV28,-,TRBJ2-1,CASRVQGLAGYNEQFF,TGTGCCAGCAGGGTGCAGGGACTAGCGGGATACAATGAGCAGTTCTTC